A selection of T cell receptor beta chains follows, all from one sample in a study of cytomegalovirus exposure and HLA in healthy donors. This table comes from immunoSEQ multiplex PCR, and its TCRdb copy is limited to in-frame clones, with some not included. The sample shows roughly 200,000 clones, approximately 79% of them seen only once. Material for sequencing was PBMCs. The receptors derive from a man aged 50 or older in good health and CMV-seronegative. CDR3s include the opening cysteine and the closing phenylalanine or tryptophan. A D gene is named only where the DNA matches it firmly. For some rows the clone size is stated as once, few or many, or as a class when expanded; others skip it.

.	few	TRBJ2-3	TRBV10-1	CARVWQVTDTQYF	TGCGCCAGGGTGTGGCAGGTCACAGATACGCAGTATTTT
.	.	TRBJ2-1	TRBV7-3	CASSLGGLGEQFF	TGTGCCAGCAGCTTAGGGGGACTGGGTGAGCAGTTCTTC
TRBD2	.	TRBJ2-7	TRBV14	CASSQTSGRAYEQYF	TGTGCCAGCAGCCAGACTAGCGGGAGGGCTTACGAGCAGTACTTC
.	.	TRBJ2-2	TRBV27	CASSFQGVVGTGELFF	TGTGCCAGCAGTTTCCAAGGGGTGGTAGGCACCGGGGAGCTGTTTTTT
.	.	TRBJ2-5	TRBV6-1	CASSIYQETQYF	TGTGCCAGCAGTATATACCAAGAGACCCAGTACTTC
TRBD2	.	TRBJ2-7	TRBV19	CASSLVAGGSYEQYF	TGTGCCAGTAGCCTAGTCGCGGGAGGTTCCTACGAGCAGTACTTC
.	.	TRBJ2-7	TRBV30	CAWRAGANEQYF	TGTGCCTGGAGGGCGGGGGCGAACGAGCAGTACTTC
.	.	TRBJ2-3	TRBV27	CASSPDSPTDTQYF	TGTGCCAGCAGTCCGGACTCACCCACAGATACGCAGTATTTT
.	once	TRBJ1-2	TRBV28	CASSPLGSNYGYTF	TGTGCCAGCAGCCCCCTGGGCAGCAACTATGGCTACACCTTC
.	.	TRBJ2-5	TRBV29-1	CSVEDPPQGQETQYF	TGCAGCGTTGAAGATCCCCCGCAGGGACAAGAGACCCAGTACTTC
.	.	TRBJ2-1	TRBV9	CASSAINEQFF	TGTGCCAGCAGCGCCATCAATGAGCAGTTCTTC
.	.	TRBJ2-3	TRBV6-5	CASSVPSGIDTQYF	TGTGCCAGCAGTGTACCCTCGGGGATAGATACGCAGTATTTT
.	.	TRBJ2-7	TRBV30	CAWSGTLAYEQYF	TGTGCCTGGAGTGGGACACTCGCCTACGAGCAGTACTTC
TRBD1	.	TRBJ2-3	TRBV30	CAWALTGAGTDTQYF	TGTGCCTGGGCGTTGACAGGGGCGGGCACAGATACGCAGTATTTT
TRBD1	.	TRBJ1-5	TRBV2	CASSAGQGPQPQHF	TGTGCCAGCAGTGCGGGACAGGGGCCCCAGCCCCAGCATTTT
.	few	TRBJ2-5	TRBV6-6	CASSWARGGGWETQYF	TGTGCCAGCAGTTGGGCCCGAGGGGGGGGGTGGGAGACCCAGTACTTC
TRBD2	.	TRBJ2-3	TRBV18	CASSTRETSEDTQYF	TGTGCCAGCTCCACCAGGGAGACTAGCGAAGATACGCAGTATTTT
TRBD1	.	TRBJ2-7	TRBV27	CASSSRQGVYEQYF	TGTGCCAGCAGTTCCCGACAGGGGGTATACGAGCAGTACTTC
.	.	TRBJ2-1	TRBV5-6	CASTSSGYEQFF	TGTGCCAGCACCAGTTCAGGATATGAGCAGTTCTTC
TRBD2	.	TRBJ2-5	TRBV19	CASSPDSGRFETQYF	TGTGCCAGTAGTCCCGATAGCGGGAGATTTGAGACCCAGTACTTC
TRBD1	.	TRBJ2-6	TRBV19	CASRSTTGEGTGANVLTF	TGTGCCAGTAGATCGACGACAGGGGAAGGGACGGGGGCCAACGTCCTGACTTTC
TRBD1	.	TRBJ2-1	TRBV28	CASSGAGTGKWNEQFF	TGTGCCAGCAGTGGAGCCGGGACAGGGAAATGGAATGAGCAGTTCTTC
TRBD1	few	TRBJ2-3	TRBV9	CASGRDRSTDTQYF	TGTGCCAGCGGCAGGGACAGGAGCACAGATACGCAGTATTTT
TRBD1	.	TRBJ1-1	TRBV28	CASRKQGESTEAFF	TGTGCCAGCAGAAAACAGGGGGAGAGCACTGAAGCTTTCTTT
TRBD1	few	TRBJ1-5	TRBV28	CASSLRQGSNQPQHF	TGTGCCAGCAGTCTTAGACAGGGAAGCAATCAGCCCCAGCATTTT
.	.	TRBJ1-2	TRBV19	CASTYRGYGYTF	TGTGCCAGTACCTACCGGGGCTATGGCTACACCTTC
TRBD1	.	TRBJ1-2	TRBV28	CASVGQGFGYTF	TGTGCCAGCGTCGGACAGGGGTTTGGCTACACCTTC
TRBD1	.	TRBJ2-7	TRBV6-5	CASSYSTGSPYEQYF	TGTGCCAGCAGTTACTCGACAGGGTCCCCCTACGAGCAGTACTTC
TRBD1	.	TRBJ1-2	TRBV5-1	CASSTGQASVGGYTF	TGCGCCAGCAGCACGGGACAGGCAAGCGTAGGAGGCTACACCTTC
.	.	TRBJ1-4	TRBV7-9	CASSLGLRTNEKLFF	TGTGCCAGCAGCTTAGGTCTCCGGACAAATGAAAAACTGTTTTTT
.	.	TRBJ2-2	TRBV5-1	CASSLGPQGSHTGELFF	TGCGCCAGCAGCTTGGGACCCCAGGGGAGTCACACCGGGGAGCTGTTTTTT
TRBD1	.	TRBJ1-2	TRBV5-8	CASSLTGQGAFVHGYTF	TGTGCCAGCAGCTTAACGGGACAGGGGGCGTTTGTACATGGCTACACCTTC
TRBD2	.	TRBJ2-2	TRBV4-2	CASSQGPPGLGAETGELFF	TGTGCCAGCAGCCAAGGGCCTCCGGGACTAGGCGCGGAAACCGGGGAGCTGTTTTTT
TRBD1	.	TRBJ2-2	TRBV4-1	CASSQVGGNTGELFF	TGCGCCAGCAGCCAAGTAGGGGGCAACACCGGGGAGCTGTTTTTT
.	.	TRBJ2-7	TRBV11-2	CASSPGQPPGWQYF	TGTGCCAGCAGCCCCGGACAGCCCCCTGGGTGGCAGTACTTC
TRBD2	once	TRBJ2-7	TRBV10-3	CAISESSGPYEQYF	TGTGCCATCAGTGAGTCTAGCGGGCCCTACGAGCAGTACTTC
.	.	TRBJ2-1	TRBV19	CASSIPPYNEQFF	TGTGCCAGTAGTATACCTCCCTACAATGAGCAGTTCTTC